The subject of this entry is one TCR beta chain. Its target is unknown. The germline CDR1 and CDR2 sequences are DFQATT and SNEGSKA (reference sequence). With 6 bases clipped from V and 5 bases from J, the junction kept 21 bases outside the gene matches. The CDR3 runs 17 residues. These data come from a study of T-cell reconstitution after alpha-beta-depleted transplantation in children. Overall study findings and caveats: There were some patients whose high TCRbeta diversity at day 60 came from surviving recipient T cells and thymic progenitors. Alpha-beta T cells present about two months after transplant were reported to originate from several hundred expanded graft clones. Diversity and T-cell counts at one year after transplant derived mostly from new T cells.

TCRbeta library preparation incorporated unique molecular identifiers. One entry per CDR3 protein results from TCRdb running MiXCR on the PCR reads. The repertoire consists of 550,000 to 800,000 distinct CDR3 sequences, with less than 15% occurring once and the leading ten covering approximately 0.8%. The sequence was obtained from a girl aged 2 to 10 with congenital amegakaryocytic thrombocytopenia, due to receive a stem cell transplant. The chain carries TRBV20-1 and TRBJ2-7; 8 nucleotides line up with TRBD1. The sequencing used PBMCs, collected before TCRalphabeta/CD19-depleted stem cell transplant. The CDR3 sequence is CSASSGGSGAVMDEQYF. Here the CDR3 DNA reads TGCAGTGCCTCATCAGGGGGCTCGGGAGCGGTCATGGACGAGCAGTACTTC.